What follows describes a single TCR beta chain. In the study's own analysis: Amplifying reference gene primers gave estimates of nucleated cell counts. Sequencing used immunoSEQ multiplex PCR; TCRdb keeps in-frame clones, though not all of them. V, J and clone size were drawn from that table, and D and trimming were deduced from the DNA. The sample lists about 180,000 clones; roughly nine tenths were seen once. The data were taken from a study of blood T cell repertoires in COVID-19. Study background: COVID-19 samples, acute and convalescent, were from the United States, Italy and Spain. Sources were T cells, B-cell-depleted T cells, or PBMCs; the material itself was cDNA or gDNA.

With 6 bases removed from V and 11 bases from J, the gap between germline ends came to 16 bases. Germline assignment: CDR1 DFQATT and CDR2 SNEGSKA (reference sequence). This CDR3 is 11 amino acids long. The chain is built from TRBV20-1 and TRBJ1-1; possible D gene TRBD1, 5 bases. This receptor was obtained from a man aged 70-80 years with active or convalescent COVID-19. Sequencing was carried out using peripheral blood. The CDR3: CSAPGGAWAFF. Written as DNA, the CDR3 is TGCAGTGCCCCCGGCGGGGCATGGGCTTTCTTT.